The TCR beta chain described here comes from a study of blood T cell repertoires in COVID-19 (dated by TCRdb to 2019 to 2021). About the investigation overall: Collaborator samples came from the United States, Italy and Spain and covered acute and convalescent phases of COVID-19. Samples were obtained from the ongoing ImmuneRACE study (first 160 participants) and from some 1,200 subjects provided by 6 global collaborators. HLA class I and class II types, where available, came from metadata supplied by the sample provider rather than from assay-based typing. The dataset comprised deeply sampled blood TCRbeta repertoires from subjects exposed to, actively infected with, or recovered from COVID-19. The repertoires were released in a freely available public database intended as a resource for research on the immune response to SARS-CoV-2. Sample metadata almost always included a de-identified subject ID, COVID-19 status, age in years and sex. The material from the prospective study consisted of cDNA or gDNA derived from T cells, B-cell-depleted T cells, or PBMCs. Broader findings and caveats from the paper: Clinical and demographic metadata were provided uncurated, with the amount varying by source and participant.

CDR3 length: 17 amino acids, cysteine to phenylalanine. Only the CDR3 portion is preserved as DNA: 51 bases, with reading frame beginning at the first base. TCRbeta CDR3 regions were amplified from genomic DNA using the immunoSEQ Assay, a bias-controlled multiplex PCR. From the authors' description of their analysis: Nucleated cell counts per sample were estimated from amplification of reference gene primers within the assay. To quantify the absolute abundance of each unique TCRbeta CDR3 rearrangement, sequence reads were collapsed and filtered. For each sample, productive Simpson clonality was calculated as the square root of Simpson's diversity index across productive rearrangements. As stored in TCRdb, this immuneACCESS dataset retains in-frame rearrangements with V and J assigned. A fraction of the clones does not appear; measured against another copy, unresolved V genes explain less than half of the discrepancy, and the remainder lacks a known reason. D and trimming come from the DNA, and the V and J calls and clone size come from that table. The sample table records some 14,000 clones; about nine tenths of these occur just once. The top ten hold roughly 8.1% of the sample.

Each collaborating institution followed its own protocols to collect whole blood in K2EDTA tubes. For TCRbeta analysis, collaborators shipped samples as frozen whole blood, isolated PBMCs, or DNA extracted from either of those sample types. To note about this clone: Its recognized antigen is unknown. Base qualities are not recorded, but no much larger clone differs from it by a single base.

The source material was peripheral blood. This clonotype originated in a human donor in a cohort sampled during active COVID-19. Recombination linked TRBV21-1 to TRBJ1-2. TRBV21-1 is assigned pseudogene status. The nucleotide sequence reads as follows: TGTGCCAGCAGCAAAGAGGAAACCCCTAGGAGGCATTGCGGCTACACCTTC. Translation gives CASSKEETPRRHCGYTF.